The source of this TCR beta chain is a study of cytomegalovirus exposure and HLA in healthy donors. Points from the study as a whole: Indistinguishable V segments, including TRBV6-2 and TRBV6-3, were excluded. Follow-up analysis later connected one missense variant in DCLRE1C with trimming of TCR beta V- and J-genes.

The germline V gene has CDR1 GTSNPN and CDR2 SVGIG (reference sequence). V gave up 2 bases and J gave up 2 bases; unmatched junction bases: 7. The CDR3 has 16 residues. PCR employed 60 Vbeta and 13 Jbeta primers. Sequencing was performed with immunoSEQ multiplex PCR; in TCRdb, only in-frame clones are kept and a portion is missing. The sample holds 60,000 to 75,000 clones, 80% to 90% seen once. The count of this clone is one. What it binds is not known. The chain combines TRBV30 with TRBJ2-3; TRBD2 matches at 10 bases. Sequenced input: PBMCs. The source of this sequence is a woman in her 30s in good health and CMV-seropositive. The CDR3 DNA sequence: TGTGCCTGGAGTCCGGGACTAGCGAAACCCACAGATACGCAGTATTTT. Translating it yields CAWSPGLAKPTDTQYF.